This T cell receptor beta chain was obtained from a study of beta chain features in type 1 diabetes. Study-wide context: When patients were set against healthy donors, age, gender and cell yields were similar.

Findings and limits, study-wide: A moderate, significant TCRB CDR3 shortening appeared in type 1 diabetes across four CD4+ subsets.

Reverse transcription of all isolated RNA meant that expressed TCRB transcripts were sequenced. Sequencing was performed with immunoSEQ multiplex PCR; in TCRdb, only in-frame clones are kept and a portion is missing. There are about 160,000 clones in the sample; about 8.3% occur only once, and more than 0.5% lies in the top ten. The CDR3 length is 12 residues. Germline V lookup: CDR1 MNHEY, CDR2 SMNVEV (reference sequence). The germline V and J ends were trimmed by 4 bases and 5 bases, with 9 bases remaining between them. This clone showed up just a few times. Its antigen remains unknown. Every sorted population was more than 98% pure.

Material: central memory CD4+ T cells from blood. The chain carries TRBV27 and TRBJ2-7, with a possible D match to TRBD1 (6 bases). This sequence originates from a young woman with type 1 diabetes. In nucleotides, the CDR3 is TGTGCCAGCAGTTCACAGGGCCACGAGCAGTACTTC. Its translation is CASSSQGHEQYF.